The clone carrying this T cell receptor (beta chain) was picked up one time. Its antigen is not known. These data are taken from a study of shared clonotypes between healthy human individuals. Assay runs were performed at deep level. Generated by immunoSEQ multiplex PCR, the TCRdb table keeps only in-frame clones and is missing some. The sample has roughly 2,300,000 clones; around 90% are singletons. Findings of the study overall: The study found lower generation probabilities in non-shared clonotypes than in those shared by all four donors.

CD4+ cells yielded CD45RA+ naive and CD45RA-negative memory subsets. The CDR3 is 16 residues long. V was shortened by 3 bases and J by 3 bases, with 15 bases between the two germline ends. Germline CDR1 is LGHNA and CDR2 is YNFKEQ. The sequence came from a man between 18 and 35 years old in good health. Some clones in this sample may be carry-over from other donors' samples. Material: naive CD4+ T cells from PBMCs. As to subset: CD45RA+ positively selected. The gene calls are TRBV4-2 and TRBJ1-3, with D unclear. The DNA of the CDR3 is TGTGCCAGCAGCCAGGCCCCCCCGGCGGGTGGAAACACCATATATTTT. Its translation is CASSQAPPAGGNTIYF.